This TCR beta chain was observed in a study of shared clonotypes between healthy human individuals. Study conclusions and caveats: The represented genetic and exposure-history diversity was limited by the small number of donors.

Unsorted PBMC contributed approximately 0.3 ug DNA, about 30,000 T cell genomes, to each replicate PCR. Study processing details: As immunoSEQ supplied junction-only sequences (without quality scores), filtering differed. Sequencing used immunoSEQ multiplex PCR; TCRdb keeps in-frame clones, though not all of them. The V and J calls and clone size come from that table; D and trimming were worked out from the DNA. The sample shows roughly 510,000 clones, approximately 79% of them seen only once. Study donors comprised healthy, HIV-negative adults devoid of recent acute infection or vaccination. Germline V gene sequence: CDR1 MNHEY, CDR2 SMNVEV (reference sequence). This CDR3 comprises 15 residues. With regard to this clone: Its antigen is currently unknown. This likely came from a read error, as a far larger clone is one base away.

The clonotype comes from a middle-aged woman in good health. Some clones in this sample may be carry-over from other donors' samples. Sequencing input: PBMCs. The chain links TRBV27 to TRBJ1-2, with 9 nucleotides matching TRBD1. CDR3 amino acids: CTSSPRQGGNYGYTF. The CDR3 coding sequence is TGTACCAGCAGTCCGAGACAGGGGGGGAACTATGGCTACACCTTC.